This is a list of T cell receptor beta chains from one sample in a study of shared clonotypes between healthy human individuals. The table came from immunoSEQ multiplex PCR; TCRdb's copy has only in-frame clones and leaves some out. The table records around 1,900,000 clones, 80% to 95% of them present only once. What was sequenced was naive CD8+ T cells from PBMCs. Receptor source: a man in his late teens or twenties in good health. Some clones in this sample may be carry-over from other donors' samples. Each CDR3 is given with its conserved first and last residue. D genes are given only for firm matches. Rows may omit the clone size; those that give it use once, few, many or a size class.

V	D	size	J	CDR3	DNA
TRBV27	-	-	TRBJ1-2	CASSPSGGRGYTF	TGTGCCAGCAGCCCATCCGGGGGGCGTGGCTACACCTTC
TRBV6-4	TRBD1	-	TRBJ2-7	CASSDSWTGRIEQYF	TGTGCCAGCAGTGACTCGTGGACAGGTAGGATCGAGCAGTACTTC
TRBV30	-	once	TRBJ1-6	CAWIWPGVANSPLHF	TGTGCCTGGATCTGGCCAGGGGTGGCTAATTCACCCCTCCACTTT
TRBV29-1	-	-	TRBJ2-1	CSVVAYNEQFF	TGCAGCGTTGTGGCTTACAATGAGCAGTTCTTC
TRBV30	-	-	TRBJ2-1	CAWAFLTDYNEQFF	TGTGCCTGGGCCTTCCTTACTGATTACAATGAGCAGTTCTTC
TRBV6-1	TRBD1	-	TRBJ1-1	CASSATGSGTEAFF	TGTGCCAGCAGTGCGACAGGGTCCGGGACTGAAGCTTTCTTT
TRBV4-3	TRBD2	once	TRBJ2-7	CASSQEHPGTSGYEQYF	TGCGCCAGCAGCCAAGAGCACCCCGGGACTAGCGGTTACGAGCAGTACTTC
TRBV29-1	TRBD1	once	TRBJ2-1	CSAQGHSYNEQFF	TGCAGCGCACAGGGGCACTCCTACAATGAGCAGTTCTTC
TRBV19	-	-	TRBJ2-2	CASSSWTGRAGELFF	TGTGCCAGTAGTTCGTGGACAGGGAGGGCCGGGGAGCTGTTTTTT
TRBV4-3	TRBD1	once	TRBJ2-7	CASSQDGTAIYEQYF	TGCGCCAGCAGCCAAGACGGGACAGCCATCTACGAGCAGTACTTC
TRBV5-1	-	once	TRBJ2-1	CASSLGADEQFF	TGCGCCAGCAGCTTGGGCGCGGATGAGCAGTTCTTC
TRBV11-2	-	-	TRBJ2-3	CASSPGIDTQYF	TGTGCCAGCAGCCCTGGGATAGATACGCAGTATTTT
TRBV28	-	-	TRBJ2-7	CASSRPSSYEQYF	TGTGCCAGCAGCCGGCCGAGCTCCTACGAGCAGTACTTC
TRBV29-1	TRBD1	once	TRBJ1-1	CTVWTGTEAFF	TGCACCGTTTGGACAGGGACTGAAGCTTTCTTT
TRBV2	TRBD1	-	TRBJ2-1	CASTPSRQGARGLTYNEQFF	TGTGCCAGCACCCCGTCCCGACAGGGGGCCAGGGGATTGACCTACAATGAGCAGTTCTTC
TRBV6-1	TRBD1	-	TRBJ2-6	CASSERTGADGANVLTF	TGTGCCAGCAGTGAAAGGACAGGGGCCGATGGGGCCAACGTCCTGACTTTC
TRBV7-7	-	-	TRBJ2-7	CASSLYRDYEQYF	TGTGCCAGCAGCTTATATAGGGACTACGAGCAGTACTTC
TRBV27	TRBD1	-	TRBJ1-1	CASSSQGADTEAFF	TGTGCCAGCAGTTCACAGGGGGCTGACACTGAAGCTTTCTTT
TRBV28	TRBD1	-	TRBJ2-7	CASTSGQIYEQYF	TGTGCCAGCACCTCGGGACAGATCTACGAGCAGTACTTC
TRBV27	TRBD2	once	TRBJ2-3	CASSPWTSGSSTDTQYF	TGTGCCAGCAGTCCGTGGACTAGCGGGAGTAGCACAGATACGCAGTATTTT
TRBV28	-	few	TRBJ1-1	CASTSGSSTEAFF	TGTGCCAGCACGTCGGGGAGCTCCACTGAAGCTTTCTTT
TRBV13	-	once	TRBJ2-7	CASSHTQNSYEQYF	TGTGCCAGCAGCCATACCCAGAATTCCTACGAGCAGTACTTC
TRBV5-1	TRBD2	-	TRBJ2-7	CASSLYPSGRALTYEQYF	TGCGCCAGCAGCTTGTACCCTAGCGGGAGGGCCCTCACTTACGAGCAGTACTTC
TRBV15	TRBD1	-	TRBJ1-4	CATSRGDSPTNEKLFF	TGTGCCACCAGCAGAGGGGACAGCCCAACTAATGAAAAACTGTTTTTT
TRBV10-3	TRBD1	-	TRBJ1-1	CAISEDRDFEAFF	TGTGCCATCTCAGAGGACAGGGACTTTGAAGCTTTCTTT
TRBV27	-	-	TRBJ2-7	CASSLVGGPYEQYF	TGTGCCAGCAGTTTAGTGGGGGGACCCTACGAGCAGTACTTC
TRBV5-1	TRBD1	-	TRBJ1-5	CASSTIGTGKNQPQHF	TGCGCCAGCAGCACTATTGGGACAGGGAAAAATCAGCCCCAGCATTTT
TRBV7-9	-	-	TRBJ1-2	CASSATAGVPSAFWYTF	TGTGCCAGCAGCGCGACCGCGGGAGTCCCTTCGGCATTTTGGTACACCTTC
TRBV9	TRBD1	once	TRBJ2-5	CASSARQGKETQYF	TGTGCCAGCAGCGCCCGACAGGGAAAAGAGACCCAGTACTTC
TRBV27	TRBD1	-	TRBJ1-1	CASSVPGGHTEAFF	TGTGCCAGCAGTGTACCAGGGGGGCACACTGAAGCTTTCTTT
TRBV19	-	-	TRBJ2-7	CASSIRGLTVPYEQYF	TGTGCCAGTAGTATTCGTGGACTGACGGTCCCCTACGAGCAGTACTTC
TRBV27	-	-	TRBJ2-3	CASRPRGGSTDTQYF	TGTGCCAGCCGCCCCAGGGGCGGTAGCACAGATACGCAGTATTTT
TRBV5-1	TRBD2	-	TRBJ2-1	CASGGTSGIPYNEQFF	TGCGCCAGCGGAGGGACTAGCGGCATCCCATACAATGAGCAGTTCTTC
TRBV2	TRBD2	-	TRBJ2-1	CASSDGTITEQFF	TGTGCCAGCAGTGACGGGACTATTACTGAGCAGTTCTTC
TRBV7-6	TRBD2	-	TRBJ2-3	CASSPEVGGMGTDTQYF	TGTGCCAGCAGCCCGGAGGTGGGAGGGATGGGCACAGATACGCAGTATTTT
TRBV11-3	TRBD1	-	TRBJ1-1	CASSFSEGTGDAEAFF	TGTGCCAGCAGCTTCTCTGAGGGGACAGGAGACGCTGAAGCTTTCTTT
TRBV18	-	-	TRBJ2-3	CASSPSTVTDTQYF	TGTGCCAGCTCACCATCGACAGTCACAGATACGCAGTATTTT
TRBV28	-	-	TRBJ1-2	CASSLPSGSSGYTF	TGTGCCAGCAGTCTCCCCTCTGGGTCGTCGGGCTACACCTTC
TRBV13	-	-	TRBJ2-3	CASSRPRATSTDTQYF	TGTGCCAGCAGCCGACCCAGGGCAACTAGCACAGATACGCAGTATTTT
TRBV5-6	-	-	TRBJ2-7	CASSLQGPNDWPYEQYF	TGTGCCAGCAGCTTGCAGGGGCCGAACGACTGGCCCTACGAGCAGTACTTC
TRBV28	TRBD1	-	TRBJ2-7	CASSLTGGRYEQYF	TGTGCCAGCAGTCTAACAGGGGGCAGATACGAGCAGTACTTC
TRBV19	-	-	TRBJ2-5	CASSIAAGPGTQYF	TGTGCCAGTAGTATAGCGGCGGGACCAGGGACCCAGTACTTC
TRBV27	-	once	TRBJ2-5	CASSALLGIYQETQYF	TGTGCCAGCAGTGCGCTACTAGGAATTTACCAAGAGACCCAGTACTTC
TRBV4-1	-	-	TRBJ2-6	CASSQGPSGANVLTF	TGCGCCAGCAGCCAGGGACCCTCTGGGGCCAACGTCCTGACTTTC
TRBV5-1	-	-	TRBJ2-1	CASSGVGRPPYNEQFF	TGCGCCAGCAGCGGGGTCGGCAGGCCGCCCTACAATGAGCAGTTCTTC
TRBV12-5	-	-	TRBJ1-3	CAGHRVSGNTIYF	TGTGCTGGGCACAGGGTCTCCGGAAACACCATATATTTT
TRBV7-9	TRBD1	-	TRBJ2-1	CASSSRDRVGVNEQFF	TGTGCCAGCAGCTCCCGGGACAGGGTCGGGGTCAATGAGCAGTTCTTC
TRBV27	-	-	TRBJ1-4	CASSLMGRGTNEKLFF	TGTGCCAGCAGTTTAATGGGGAGGGGGACTAATGAAAAACTGTTTTTT
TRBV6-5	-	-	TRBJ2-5	CASSYSETQYF	TGTGCCAGCAGTTACTCTGAGACCCAGTACTTC
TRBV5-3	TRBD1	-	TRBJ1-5	CARSWGQGAQPQHF	TGTGCCAGAAGCTGGGGACAGGGTGCTCAACCCCAGCATTTT